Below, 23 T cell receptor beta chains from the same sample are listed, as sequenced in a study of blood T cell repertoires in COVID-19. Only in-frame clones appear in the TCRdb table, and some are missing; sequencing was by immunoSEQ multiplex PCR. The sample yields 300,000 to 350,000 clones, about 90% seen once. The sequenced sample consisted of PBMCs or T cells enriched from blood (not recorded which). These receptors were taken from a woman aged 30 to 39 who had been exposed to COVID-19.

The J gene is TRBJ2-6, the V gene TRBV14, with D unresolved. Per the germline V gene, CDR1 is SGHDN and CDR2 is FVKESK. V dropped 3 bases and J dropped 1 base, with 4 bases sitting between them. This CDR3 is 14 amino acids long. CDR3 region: CASSQTSGANVLTF. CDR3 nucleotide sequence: TGTGCCAGCAGCCAGACTTCTGGGGCCAACGTCCTGACTTTC.

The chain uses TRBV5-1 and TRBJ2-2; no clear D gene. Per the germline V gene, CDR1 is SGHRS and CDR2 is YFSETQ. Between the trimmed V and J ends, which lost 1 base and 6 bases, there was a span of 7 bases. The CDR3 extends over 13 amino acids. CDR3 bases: TGCGCCAGCAGCTTGCTATTTCCCGGGGAGCTGTTTTTT. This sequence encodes CASSLLFPGELFF.

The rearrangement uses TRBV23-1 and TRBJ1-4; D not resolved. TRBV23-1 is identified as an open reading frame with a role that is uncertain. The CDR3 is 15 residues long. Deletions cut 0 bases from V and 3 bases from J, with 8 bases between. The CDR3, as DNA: TGCGCCAGCAGTCAATCGGGCTGTTCTAATGAAAAACTGTTTTTT. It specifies CASSQSGCSNEKLFF.

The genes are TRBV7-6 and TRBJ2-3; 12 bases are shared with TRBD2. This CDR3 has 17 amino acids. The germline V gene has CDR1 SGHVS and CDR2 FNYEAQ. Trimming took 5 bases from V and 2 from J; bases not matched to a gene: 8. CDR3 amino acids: CASSAGLAGRLTDTQYF. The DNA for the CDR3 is TGTGCCAGCAGCGCGGGACTAGCGGGCCGACTCACAGATACGCAGTATTTT.

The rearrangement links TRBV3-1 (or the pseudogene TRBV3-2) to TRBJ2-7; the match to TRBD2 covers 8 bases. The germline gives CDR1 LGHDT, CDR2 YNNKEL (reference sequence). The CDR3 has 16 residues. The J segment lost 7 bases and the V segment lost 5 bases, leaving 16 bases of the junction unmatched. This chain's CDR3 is CASSAWGSGGPGEQYF. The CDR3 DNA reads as TGTGCCAGCAGCGCCTGGGGATCGGGAGGGCCAGGGGAGCAGTACTTC.

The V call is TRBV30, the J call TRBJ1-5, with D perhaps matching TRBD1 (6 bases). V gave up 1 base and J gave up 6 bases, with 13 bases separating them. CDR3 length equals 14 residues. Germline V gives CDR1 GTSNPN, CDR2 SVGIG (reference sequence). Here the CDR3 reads CAWSDGGGGQPQHF. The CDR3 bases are TGTGCCTGGAGTGATGGGGGAGGGGGTCAGCCCCAGCATTTT.

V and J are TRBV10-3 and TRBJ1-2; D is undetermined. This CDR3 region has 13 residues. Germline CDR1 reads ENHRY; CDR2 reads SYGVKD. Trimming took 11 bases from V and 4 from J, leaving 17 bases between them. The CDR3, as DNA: TGTGCCGCCGACTCCCCAGAGGTCTATGGCTACACCTTC. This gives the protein CAADSPEVYGYTF.

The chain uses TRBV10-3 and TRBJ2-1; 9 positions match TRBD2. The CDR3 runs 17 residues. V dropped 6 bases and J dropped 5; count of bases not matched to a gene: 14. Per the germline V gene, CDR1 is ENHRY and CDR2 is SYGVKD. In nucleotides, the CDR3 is TGTGCCATCAGGGGTAGCGGGAGTAATGTAGCCCACAATGAGCAGTTCTTC. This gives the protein CAIRGSGSNVAHNEQFF.

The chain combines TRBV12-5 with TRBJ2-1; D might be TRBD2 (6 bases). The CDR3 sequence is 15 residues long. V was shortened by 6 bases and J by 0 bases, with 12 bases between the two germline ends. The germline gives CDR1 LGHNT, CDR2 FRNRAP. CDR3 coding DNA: TGTGCTAGTGGCCGGGACTTGAGCTCCTACAATGAGCAGTTCTTC. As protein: CASGRDLSSYNEQFF.

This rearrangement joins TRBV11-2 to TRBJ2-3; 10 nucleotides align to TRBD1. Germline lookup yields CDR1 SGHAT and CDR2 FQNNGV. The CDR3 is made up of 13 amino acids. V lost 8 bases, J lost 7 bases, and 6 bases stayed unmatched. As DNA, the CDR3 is TGTGCCAGCCTCAGACAGGGGGCGAATACGCAGTATTTT. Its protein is CASLRQGANTQYF. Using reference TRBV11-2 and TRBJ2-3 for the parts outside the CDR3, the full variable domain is EAGVAQSPRYKIIEKRQSVAFWCNPISGHATLYWYQQILGQGPKLLIQFQNNGVVDDSQLPKDRFSAERLKGVDSTLKIQPAKLEDSAVYLCASLRQGANTQYFGPGTRLTVL.

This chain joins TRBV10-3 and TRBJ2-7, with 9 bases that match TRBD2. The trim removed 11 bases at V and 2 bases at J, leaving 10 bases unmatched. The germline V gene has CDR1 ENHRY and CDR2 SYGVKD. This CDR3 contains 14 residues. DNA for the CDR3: TGTGCCTCACAAGGGACTAGCTCTACCTACGAGCAGTACTTC. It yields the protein CASQGTSSTYEQYF.

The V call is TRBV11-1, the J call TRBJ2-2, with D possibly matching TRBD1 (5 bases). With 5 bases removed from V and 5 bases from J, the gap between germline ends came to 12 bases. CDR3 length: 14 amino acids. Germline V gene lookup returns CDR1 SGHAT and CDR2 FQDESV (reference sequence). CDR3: CASSPSRGTGELFF. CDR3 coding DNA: TGTGCCAGCAGCCCATCTAGGGGTACCGGGGAGCTGTTTTTT.

The CDR3 DNA reads TGTGCCTGGAGTATCGGGGCAGGGGATCAGCCCCAGCATTTT. Its protein product is CAWSIGAGDQPQHF. This chain links TRBV30 with TRBJ1-5, with TRBD1 as a possible D gene (6 bases). V was clipped by 2 bases and J by 5 bases, with 13 bases between them. Looked up from germline, CDR1 is GTSNPN and CDR2 is SVGIG (reference sequence). The CDR3 totals 14 residues. Filled out from reference TRBV30 and TRBJ1-5, the complete variable domain reads SQTIHQWPATLVQPVGSPLSLECTVEGTSNPNLYWYRQAAGRGLQLLFYSVGIGQISSEVPQNLSASRPQDRQFILSSKKLLLSDSGFYLCAWSIGAGDQPQHFGDGTRLSIL.

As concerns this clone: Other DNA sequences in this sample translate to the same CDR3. The CDR3 DNA sequence: TGTGCCAGCGGCAGGGGGTCTGGAAACACCATATATTTT. Protein: CASGRGSGNTIYF. V gene TRBV7-3 combines with J gene TRBJ1-3, with TRBD1 matching over 7 bases. Germline assignment: CDR1 SGHTA and CDR2 FQGTGA. Trimming cost V 8 bases and J 1 base; bases outside gene matches: 2. The CDR3 has 13 residues.

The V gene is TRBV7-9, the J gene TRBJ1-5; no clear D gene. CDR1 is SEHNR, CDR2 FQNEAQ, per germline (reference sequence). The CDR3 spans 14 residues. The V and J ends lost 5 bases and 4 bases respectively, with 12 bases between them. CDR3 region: CASSTLGGNQPQHF. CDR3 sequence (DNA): TGTGCCAGCAGCACCTTGGGCGGGAATCAGCCCCAGCATTTT.

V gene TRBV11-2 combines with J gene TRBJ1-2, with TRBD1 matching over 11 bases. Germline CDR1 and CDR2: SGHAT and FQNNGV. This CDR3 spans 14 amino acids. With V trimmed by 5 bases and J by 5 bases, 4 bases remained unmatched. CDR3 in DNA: TGTGCCAGCAGCAGCCGGGACAGGGGGTATGGCTACACCTTC. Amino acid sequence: CASSSRDRGYGYTF.

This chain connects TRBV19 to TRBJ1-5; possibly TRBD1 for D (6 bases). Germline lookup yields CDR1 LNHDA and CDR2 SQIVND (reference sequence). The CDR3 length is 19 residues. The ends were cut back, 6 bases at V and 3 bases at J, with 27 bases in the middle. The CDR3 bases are TGTGCCAGTAGCGAGGCGGGGGCGCGGGCCTACTCCTCCAATCAGCCCCAGCATTTT. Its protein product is CASSEAGARAYSSNQPQHF.

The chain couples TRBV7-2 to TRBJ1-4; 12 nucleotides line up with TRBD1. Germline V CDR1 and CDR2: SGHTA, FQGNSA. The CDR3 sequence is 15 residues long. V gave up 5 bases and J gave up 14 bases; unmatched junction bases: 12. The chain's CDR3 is CASSPRDRGREKLFF. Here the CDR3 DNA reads TGTGCCAGCAGCCCTCGGGACAGGGGGCGCGAGAAGCTGTTTTTT. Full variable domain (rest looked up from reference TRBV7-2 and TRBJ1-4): GAGVSQSPSNKVTEKGKDVELRCDPISGHTALYWYRQSLGQGLEFLIYFQGNSAPDKSGLPSDRFSAERTGGSVSTLTIQRTQQEDSAVYLCASSPRDRGREKLFFGSGTQLSVL.

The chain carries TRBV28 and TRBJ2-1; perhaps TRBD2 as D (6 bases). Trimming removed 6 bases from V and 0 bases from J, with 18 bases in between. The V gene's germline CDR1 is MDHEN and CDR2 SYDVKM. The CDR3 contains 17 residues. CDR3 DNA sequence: TGTGCCAGCAGCTTTCCACTTAGCGGAAGCTCCTACAATGAGCAGTTCTTC. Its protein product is CASSFPLSGSSYNEQFF.

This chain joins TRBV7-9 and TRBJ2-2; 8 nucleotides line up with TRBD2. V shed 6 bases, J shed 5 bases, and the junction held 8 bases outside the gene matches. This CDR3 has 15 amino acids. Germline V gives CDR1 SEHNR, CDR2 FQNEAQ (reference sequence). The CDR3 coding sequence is TGTGCCAGCAGTGTAGCGGGATCTGGGACCGGGGAGCTGTTTTTT. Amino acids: CASSVAGSGTGELFF.

The CDR3 DNA reads TGTGCCAGTAGTACAGGGGGAGAGACCCAGTACTTC. Translation: CASSTGGETQYF. V usage is TRBV19 and J usage is TRBJ2-5; the match to TRBD1 covers 7 bases. V lost 4 bases, J lost 4 bases, and 0 bases stayed unmatched. This CDR3 is 12 amino acids long. Germline V gene lookup returns CDR1 LNHDA and CDR2 SQIVND (reference sequence).

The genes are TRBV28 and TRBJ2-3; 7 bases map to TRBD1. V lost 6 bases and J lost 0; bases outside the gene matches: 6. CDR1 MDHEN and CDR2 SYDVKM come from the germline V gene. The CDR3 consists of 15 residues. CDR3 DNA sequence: TGTGCCAGCAGCATGGGACAGACTAGCACAGATACGCAGTATTTT. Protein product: CASSMGQTSTDTQYF.

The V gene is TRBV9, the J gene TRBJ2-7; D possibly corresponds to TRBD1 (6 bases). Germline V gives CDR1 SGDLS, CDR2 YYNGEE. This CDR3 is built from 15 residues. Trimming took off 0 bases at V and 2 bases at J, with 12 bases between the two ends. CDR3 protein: CASSVEDRSPYEQYF. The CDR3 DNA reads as TGTGCCAGCAGCGTAGAAGACAGGTCCCCCTACGAGCAGTACTTC.